Below are 9 T cell receptor beta chains sequenced from a single sample in a study of CD8 T cells in Susac syndrome. When the RNA was reverse transcribed, random hexamers were used with an input of roughly 0.45 to 1 ug. One entry per CDR3 protein results from TCRdb running MiXCR on the immunoSEQ multiplex PCR reads. Of roughly 150,000 distinct CDR3 sequences listed, around 95% are singletons. The sequenced sample consisted of CD4+ T cells from PBMCs. The receptors were sampled from a human donor with Susac syndrome.

This chain links TRBV7-9 with TRBJ2-2, with D unresolved. This CDR3 is built from 15 residues. Germline CDR1 reads SEHNR; CDR2 reads FQNEAQ (reference sequence). Trimming pared 5 bases from V and 1 base from J, leaving 11 bases between. The CDR3 here is CASSPPDGNTGELFF. In nucleotides, the CDR3 is TGTGCCAGCAGCCCCCCGGACGGGAACACCGGGGAGCTGTTTTTT. The whole variable domain, filled in from reference TRBV7-9 and TRBJ2-2, reads DTGVSQNPRHKITKRGQNVTFRCDPISEHNRLYWYRQTLGQGPEFLTYFQNEAQLEKSRLLSDRFSAERPKGSFSTLEIQRTEQGDSAMYLCASSPPDGNTGELFFGEGSRLTVL.

The genes are TRBV20-1 and TRBJ2-3; TRBD2 matches at 9 bases. V was pared by 1 base and J by 5 bases, with 7 bases of the junction left unmatched. Germline CDR1 is DFQATT and CDR2 is SNEGSKA (reference sequence). The CDR3 runs to 15 residues. The CDR3 is CSARVASGVRDTQYF. In DNA, the CDR3 is TGCAGTGCTAGAGTGGCTAGCGGGGTGAGAGATACGCAGTATTTT.

The genes are TRBV20-1 and TRBJ2-1, with 9 nucleotides matching TRBD1. Germline-derived CDR1 and CDR2 are DFQATT and SNEGSKA (reference sequence). The CDR3 has 15 residues. J gave up 0 bases and V 4 bases, and 4 bases lay outside the gene matches. The CDR3 nucleotides are TGCAGTGCTAAATGGACAGGGGTCTCCTACAATGAGCAGTTCTTC. Protein product: CSAKWTGVSYNEQFF.

The V gene is TRBV5-1, the J gene TRBJ2-5; D could derive from TRBD1 or TRBD2 (5 bases each). V was cut by 3 bases and J by 2 bases, with 11 bases left in between. The germline CDR1 and CDR2 sequences are SGHRS and YFSETQ. This CDR3 has 14 amino acids. CDR3 sequence reads: CASSWPGRQETQYF. CDR3 in DNA: TGCGCCAGCAGCTGGCCGGGACGGCAAGAGACCCAGTACTTC.

This clonotype came up once. The CDR3 sequence: CASSQALGSHGYTF. CDR3 nucleotide sequence: TGTGCCAGCAGCCAAGCCTTGGGGAGTCATGGCTACACCTTC. The V and J genes are TRBV3-1 and TRBJ1-2; no definite D call. CDR1 and CDR2 (germline): LGHDT, YNNKEL (reference sequence). The CDR3 consists of 14 residues. V was shortened by 1 base and J by 6 bases, with 12 bases between the two germline ends.

This rearrangement joins TRBV20-1 to TRBJ2-7; TRBD1 matches 7 bases. CDR1 and CDR2 (germline): DFQATT, SNEGSKA (reference sequence). V dropped 6 bases and J dropped 3; count of bases not matched to a gene: 11. The CDR3 covers 14 residues. The chain's CDR3 is CSALAGTAIYEQYF. The CDR3 DNA reads as TGCAGTGCCCTAGCCGGGACAGCGATCTACGAGCAGTACTTC.

This clonotype was seen just once. V gene TRBV7-2 combines with J gene TRBJ2-1; a weak D match, TRBD1 (5 bases). From germline, CDR1 is SGHTA and CDR2 FQGNSA. Trimming stripped 3 bases from V and 9 bases from J, with 12 bases between. The CDR3 is made up of 13 amino acids. The CDR3 DNA sequence: TGTGCCAGCAGCTTTAGCCAGGGCTTTGAGCAGTTCTTC. It codes for CASSFSQGFEQFF.

The J gene is TRBJ2-7, the V gene TRBV20-1, with unresolved D. Germline-derived CDR1 and CDR2 are DFQATT and SNEGSKA (reference sequence). Trimming cost V 7 bases and J 3 bases, with 7 bases left between them. The CDR3 extends over 10 amino acids. This CDR3 is CSVADYEQYF. The CDR3 nucleotides read TGCAGTGTTGCGGACTACGAGCAGTACTTC.

V gene TRBV3-1 combines with J gene TRBJ1-2; D gene unclear. Germline V gene data show CDR1 as LGHDT and CDR2 as YNNKEL (reference sequence). V was trimmed by 5 bases and J by 7 bases, leaving 14 bases between them. The CDR3 is made up of 13 amino acids. The CDR3 DNA follows: TGTGCCAGCAGCGTAGGCCGGATGGTTGGCTACACCTTC. Its translation: CASSVGRMVGYTF.